This T cell receptor (beta chain) comes out of a study of blood T cell repertoires in COVID-19. Background on the study: Specimens from acute and convalescent COVID-19 originated in the United States, Italy and Spain.

Germline V CDR1 and CDR2: SNHLY, FYNNEI. V lost 8 bases and J lost 3; bases outside the gene matches: 5. The CDR3 consists of 15 residues. The table came from immunoSEQ multiplex PCR; TCRdb's copy has only in-frame clones and leaves some out. The table records under 200,000 clones, 85% of them present only once. Sequencing input: peripheral blood. The J gene is TRBJ2-2, the V gene TRBV2; 11 bases map to TRBD1. The receptor was derived from a middle-aged man with acute or convalescent COVID-19. CDR3: CASQGTGGYTGELFF. For the CDR3, the DNA is TGTGCCAGCCAAGGGACAGGGGGATACACCGGGGAGCTGTTTTTT.